One and the same sample provided the 6 T cell receptor beta chains below, sequenced in a study of shared T cell receptors in the human thymus. The assay was immunoSEQ multiplex PCR, and TCRdb's table has in-frame clones only and misses some. Among 640,000 or so clones listed, 70% to 90% were seen once. This sample also appeared in a second study, on human thymus T cells.

The sequenced sample was thymocytes. All receptors derive from a boy in the first two years of life with a congenital heart defect.

This chain joins TRBV4-1 and TRBJ1-1, with 7 bases lining up with TRBD1. The CDR3 is 17 residues long. V trimming: 4 bases; J trimming: 2 bases; junction bases outside the gene matches: 13. Germline-derived CDR1 and CDR2 are MGHRA and YSYEKL. CDR3 nucleotides: TGCGCCAGCAGCCTTCACTCCAGGGGGGATCTAAACACTGAAGCTTTCTTT. Translating it yields CASSLHSRGDLNTEAFF.

The chain employs TRBV28 and TRBJ2-1, with D possibly being TRBD2 (7 bases). The V and J ends lost 3 bases and 7 bases respectively, with 16 bases between them. This CDR3 region has 15 residues. Germline V CDR1 and CDR2: MDHEN, SYDVKM. CDR3 protein: CASSFRRGGRNEQFF. Written as DNA, the CDR3 is TGTGCCAGCAGTTTCCGCAGGGGAGGGCGGAATGAGCAGTTCTTC.

This clone turned up a few times. The chain is built from TRBV28 and TRBJ1-5; maybe TRBD1 (6 bases). The V end was cut by 5 bases, the J end by 5 bases, with 19 bases between. Germline V gene data show CDR1 as MDHEN and CDR2 as SYDVKM. The length of the CDR3 is 16 residues. The CDR3 DNA follows: TGTGCCAGCAGTCTCTCTCGACAGGAATCCTATCAGCCCCAGCATTTT. Translated: CASSLSRQESYQPQHF.

This chain uses TRBV6-1 with TRBJ2-5, with 8 bases fitting TRBD1. The J call is uncertain, as TRBJ2-7 better fits the DNA end. This CDR3 is built from 14 residues. Germline values: CDR1 MNHNS, CDR2 SASEGT. The CDR3 DNA follows: TGTGCCAGCAGCCGGACAGGGTCCTCCTACGAGCAGTACTTC. This translates into CASSRTGSSYEQYF.

This rearrangement joins TRBV7-7 to TRBJ2-3; weak D call: TRBD1 (5 bases). Germline V lookup: CDR1 SSHAT, CDR2 FNYEAQ (reference sequence). V lost 10 bases, J lost 0 bases, and 26 bases lay in between. This CDR3 contains 18 residues. For the CDR3, the DNA is TGTGCCACCCTAACTACTATACAGGCTCCTTCTAGCACAGATACGCAGTATTTT. Its protein product is CATLTTIQAPSSTDTQYF.

This clone was counted a single time. This chain uses TRBV14 with TRBJ1-1; D is unresolved. The ends were cut back, 0 bases at V and 0 bases at J, with 20 bases in the middle. In germline, CDR1 is SGHDN, CDR2 FVKESK. This CDR3 is built from 19 residues. CDR3 nucleotides: TGTGCCAGCAGCCAAGAGTCCTATTATGGAGGCCATATGAACACTGAAGCTTTCTTT. Amino acid sequence: CASSQESYYGGHMNTEAFF.